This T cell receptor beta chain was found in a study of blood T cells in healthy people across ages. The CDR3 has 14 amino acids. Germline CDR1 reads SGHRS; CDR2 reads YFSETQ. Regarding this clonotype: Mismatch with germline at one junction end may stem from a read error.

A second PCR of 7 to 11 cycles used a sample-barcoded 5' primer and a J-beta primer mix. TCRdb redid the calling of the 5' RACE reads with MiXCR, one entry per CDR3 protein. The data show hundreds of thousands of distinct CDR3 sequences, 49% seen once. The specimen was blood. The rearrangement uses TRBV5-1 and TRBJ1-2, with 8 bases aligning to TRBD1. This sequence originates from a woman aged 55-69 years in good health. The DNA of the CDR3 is TGTGCCAGCAGCTTAGGCGGGACAGGAGATGGCTACACCTTC. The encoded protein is CASSLGGTGDGYTF.